One sample yielded the 17 T cell receptor beta chains listed below, sequenced in a study of CD8 T cells in Susac syndrome. Random hexamers primed reverse transcription of 0.5 to 1 ug RNA. One entry per CDR3 protein, called by TCRdb with MiXCR from the immunoSEQ multiplex PCR reads. The sample contains 150,000 to 180,000 distinct CDR3 sequences, roughly 95% of which appear only once. The specimen sequenced was CD4+ T cells from PBMCs. The source is a human donor with Susac syndrome.

This clonotype was detected a few times. The V call is TRBV9, the J call TRBJ1-5, with D maybe TRBD1 (5 bases). CDR1 SGDLS and CDR2 YYNGEE come from the germline V gene. This CDR3 is built from 15 residues. The V end lost 4 bases, the J end lost 2 bases, and 13 bases lay between the germline ends. CDR3 loop: CASSLGGSGNQPQHF. The DNA of the CDR3 is TGTGCCAGCAGCCTGGGGGGGTCCGGCAATCAGCCCCAGCATTTT.

The chain combines TRBV6-2 or TRBV6-3 with TRBJ2-7, with 9 bases identical to TRBD2. Trimming at V came to 5 bases and at J to 0 bases, leaving 5 bases not matched to a gene. The length of the CDR3 is 15 residues. Per the germline V gene, CDR1 is MNHEY and CDR2 is SVGEGT. CDR3 sequence (DNA): TGTGCCAGCAGTGATATAGCGGGGGCCTCCTACGAGCAGTACTTC. Amino acid sequence: CASSDIAGASYEQYF.

The chain's CDR3 is CASTQRGGGNSYEQYF. In nucleotides, the CDR3 is TGTGCCAGCACCCAGCGCGGCGGGGGGAACTCCTACGAGCAGTACTTC. The rearrangement uses TRBV7-8 and TRBJ2-7; 8 nucleotides line up with TRBD2. This CDR3 is built from 16 residues. Germline trimming cut 7 bases from V and 0 bases from J; bases unmatched to any gene: 11. CDR1 and CDR2 from the germline V gene are SGHVS and FQNEAQ.

V is TRBV7-8 and J is TRBJ2-5, with 13 bases identical to TRBD2. The CDR3 totals 18 residues. Trimming took 3 bases from V and 4 from J; bases not matched to a gene: 11. Germline CDR1 reads SGHVS; CDR2 reads FQNEAQ. Here the CDR3 DNA reads TGTGCCAGCAGCTTCCCCGTAAGACTAGCGGGGGGACCAGAGACCCAGTACTTC. Encoded protein: CASSFPVRLAGGPETQYF. Based on the CDR3 plus reference TRBV7-8 and TRBJ2-5, the full variable domain is GAGVSQSPRYKVAKRGQDVALRCDPISGHVSLFWYQQALGQGPEFLTYFQNEAQLDKSGLPSDRFFAERPEGSVSTLKIQRTQQEDSAVYLCASSFPVRLAGGPETQYFGPGTRLLVL.

The chain has TRBV20-1 and TRBJ1-1; unclear D gene. Looked up from germline, CDR1 is DFQATT and CDR2 is SNEGSKA (reference sequence). V shed 4 bases and J shed 2 bases, with 11 bases lying between them. The CDR3 has 13 amino acids. This CDR3 reads CSAKARGNTEAFF. CDR3 DNA: TGCAGTGCTAAGGCCCGGGGAAACACTGAAGCTTTCTTT.

Only one count was recorded for this clonotype. The V call is TRBV29-1, the J call TRBJ1-2; a possible D gene is TRBD1 (5 bases). Germline V gene sequence: CDR1 SQVTM, CDR2 ANQGSEA. The germline V and J ends were trimmed by 3 bases and 4 bases, with 9 bases remaining between them. The CDR3 is made up of 12 amino acids. CDR3 amino acids: CSVDGHLYGYTF. In nucleotides, the CDR3 is TGCAGCGTTGATGGACACCTCTATGGCTACACCTTC.

The chain is built from TRBV5-4 and TRBJ2-5; D is uncertain. Deletions cut 5 bases from V and 1 base from J, with 9 bases between. This CDR3 is 13 amino acids long. Germline V gene lookup returns CDR1 SGHNT and CDR2 YYREEE (reference sequence). CDR3 nucleotide sequence: TGTGCCAGCAGAAACGTTTCCCAAGAGACCCAGTACTTC. Amino acid sequence: CASRNVSQETQYF.

The CDR3 region has the DNA TGTGCCAGCAGCGTGGACAGTCAAGAGACCCAGTACTTC. It encodes CASSVDSQETQYF. The gene calls are TRBV9 and TRBJ2-5, with a weak D call TRBD1 (6 bases). The CDR3 sequence is 13 residues long. Germline V gene data show CDR1 as SGDLS and CDR2 as YYNGEE. V gave up 2 bases and J gave up 2 bases, with 7 bases separating them.

The rearrangement joins TRBV12-3 or TRBV12-4 to TRBJ2-5; 8 bases are a match to TRBD1. This CDR3 region has 13 residues. V shed 11 bases, J shed 4 bases, and the junction held 9 bases outside the gene matches. CDR3 sequence (DNA): TGTGCCTCCCAGGGGGCGAAGGGAGAGACCCAGTACTTC. Translating gives CASQGAKGETQYF.

The rearrangement links TRBV5-1 to TRBJ2-1; 9 bases are shared with TRBD2. The germline V gene has CDR1 SGHRS and CDR2 YFSETQ. CDR3 size: 15 residues. The junction had 6 bases not matched to a gene; V was cut back by 0 bases and J by 8 bases. The CDR3 protein is CASSLEPSGVYEQFF. The CDR3, as DNA: TGCGCCAGCAGCTTGGAACCTAGCGGGGTGTATGAGCAGTTCTTC. The variable domain in full, with the rest retrieved from reference TRBV5-1 and TRBJ2-1, is KAGVTQTPRYLIKTRGQQVTLSCSPISGHRSVSWYQQTPGQGLQFLFEYFSETQRNKGNFPGRFSGRQFSNSRSEMNVSTLELGDSALYLCASSLEPSGVYEQFFGPGTRLTVL.

This sequence joins TRBV20-1 and TRBJ2-1; TRBD2 matches at 8 bases. Germline V lookup: CDR1 DFQATT, CDR2 SNEGSKA (reference sequence). The junction had 8 bases not matched to a gene; V was cut back by 6 bases and J by 7 bases. The CDR3 is 13 amino acids. The CDR3 bases are TGCAGTGCCCCACTCCCGGGGGGGAATGAGCAGTTCTTC. Its protein is CSAPLPGGNEQFF.

A single count supports this clonotype. The chain employs TRBV4-1 and TRBJ1-2; TRBD1 matches 7 bases. There are 14 residues in the CDR3. From germline, CDR1 is MGHRA and CDR2 YSYEKL. V shed 0 bases, J shed 5 bases, and the junction held 3 bases outside the gene matches. CDR3 sequence reads: CASSQEGTAYGYTF. In DNA, the CDR3 is TGCGCCAGCAGCCAAGAGGGGACAGCATATGGCTACACCTTC.

This chain uses TRBV18 with TRBJ1-5, with D maybe TRBD1 (6 bases). V lost 3 bases and J 6 bases, leaving 9 bases between the germline ends. Germline V gives CDR1 KGHSH, CDR2 LQKENI. The CDR3 covers 13 residues. The CDR3 bases are TGTGCCAGCTCACCGGGAGGGGGTCAGCCCCAGCATTTT. The encoded protein is CASSPGGGQPQHF.

The count of this clonotype is one. The chain couples TRBV4-3 to TRBJ1-1; 10 bases are shared with TRBD1. The CDR3 runs 14 residues. Germline assignment: CDR1 LGHNA and CDR2 YSLEER. After removal of 4 bases from V and 7 bases from J, the junction contained 6 bases not matched to a gene. CDR3 sequence (DNA): TGCGCCAGCAGCCCGGGACAGGGGAGGGATGAAGCTTTCTTT. This sequence encodes CASSPGQGRDEAFF.

This rearrangement joins TRBV29-1 to TRBJ1-2; no clear D gene. CDR3 length equals 12 residues. V lost 4 bases to trimming and J lost 6 bases, with 12 bases between them. Germline loops: CDR1 SQVTM, CDR2 ANQGSEA. CDR3 loop: CSVAALSNGYTF. For the CDR3, the DNA is TGCAGCGTTGCGGCCCTAAGTAATGGCTACACCTTC.

The V and J genes are TRBV29-1 and TRBJ1-1; 8 bases map to TRBD1. Trimming removed 4 bases from V and 5 bases from J; junction bases left unmatched: 6. The length of the CDR3 is 13 residues. The germline V gene has CDR1 SQVTM and CDR2 ANQGSEA. CDR3 sequence: CSVARTGITEAFF. The DNA for the CDR3 is TGCAGCGTTGCTAGGACAGGGATAACTGAAGCTTTCTTT. Full variable domain (remainder filled in from reference TRBV29-1 and TRBJ1-1): SAVISQKPSRDICQRGTSLTIQCQVDSQVTMMFWYRQQPGQSLTLIATANQGSEATYESGFVIDKFPISRPNLTFSTLTVSNMSPEDSSIYLCSVARTGITEAFFGQGTRLTVV.

This chain uses TRBV5-1 with TRBJ2-3; the D is unclear. The CDR3 has 12 amino acids. CDR1 is SGHRS and CDR2 is YFSETQ in the germline V gene. The germline V and J ends were trimmed by 3 bases and 6 bases, with 8 bases remaining between them. CDR3 sequence: CASSSTLDTQYF. CDR3 coding DNA: TGCGCCAGCAGCTCCACTCTGGATACGCAGTATTTT.